These 23 T cell receptor beta chains came from one sample sequenced in a study of T cell repertoires in cytomegalovirus infection. One entry per CDR3 protein, called by TCRdb with MiXCR from the reads. Among approximately 500,000 distinct CDR3 sequences, around 11% were seen once, and the ten largest hold around 9.6%. Sequenced: PBMCs. The source of these receptors is a human donor in good health (CMV status not recorded). Some clones in this sample may be carry-over from other donors' samples.

This chain uses TRBV19 with TRBJ2-5; 9 bases agree with TRBD1. The V gene's germline CDR1 is LNHDA and CDR2 SQIVND (reference sequence). The CDR3 is 15 residues long. The V and J ends lost 6 bases and 2 bases, in that order; junction bases with no gene match: 7. The CDR3 DNA sequence: TGTGCCAGTAGGTGGACAGGGGAGCCTCAAGAGACCCAGTACTTC. Its protein product is CASRWTGEPQETQYF.

The CDR3 loop is CASSVGSGRYEQYF. CDR3 DNA sequence: TGTGCCAGCAGTGTTGGTAGCGGGAGGTACGAGCAGTACTTC. The chain couples TRBV2 to TRBJ2-7; 10 bases map to TRBD2. Per germline, CDR1 SNHLY and CDR2 FYNNEI. The CDR3 runs 14 residues. The V segment lost 4 bases and the J segment 4 bases; nucleotides outside the gene matches: 4.

The sample holds a few counts of this clonotype. The chain couples TRBV11-1 to TRBJ2-1; weak D call: TRBD2 (6 bases). The germline V gene has CDR1 SGHAT and CDR2 FQDESV (reference sequence). This CDR3 is built from 15 residues. V dropped 0 bases and J dropped 5 bases, with 11 bases sitting between them. The DNA of the CDR3 is TGTGCCAGCAGCTTAGCTCGCGGGGAAAACAATGAGCAGTTCTTC. Translating it yields CASSLARGENNEQFF.

This clonotype was observed many times. The chain joins TRBV27 to TRBJ2-5, with a tentative D call TRBD1 (6 bases). There are 13 residues in the CDR3. Trimming removed 6 bases from V and 5 bases from J, with 13 bases in between. Germline CDR1 and CDR2: MNHEY and SMNVEV (reference sequence). The CDR3 bases are TGTGCCAGCAGCACCAGGGGAAGGGAGACCCAGTACTTC. Protein: CASSTRGRETQYF.

In this sample, this clonotype turned up many times. The chain employs TRBV6-2 or TRBV6-3 and TRBJ2-6, with a tentative D call TRBD1 (5 bases). The length of the CDR3 is 16 residues. Germline V gene lookup returns CDR1 MNHEY and CDR2 SVGEGT. V lost 7 bases to trimming and J lost 0 bases, with 13 bases between them. CDR3 bases: TGTGCCAGCAACCGACAGAGCCGCTCTGGGGCCAACGTCCTGACTTTC. Protein sequence: CASNRQSRSGANVLTF.

This clonotype was seen many times. The chain is built from TRBV7-2 and TRBJ2-2; D possibly corresponds to TRBD2 (5 bases). CDR1 is SGHTA, CDR2 FQGNSA, per germline. V lost 3 bases, J lost 5 bases, and 13 bases lay in between. The length of the CDR3 is 15 residues. CDR3 residues: CASSFRTRGTGELFF. The CDR3 DNA follows: TGTGCCAGCAGCTTTCGCACTCGCGGGACCGGGGAGCTGTTTTTT.

The J gene is TRBJ1-2, the V gene TRBV29-1; 7 nucleotides line up with TRBD1. The V segment lost 3 bases and the J segment 7 bases; nucleotides outside the gene matches: 8. Looked up from germline, CDR1 is SQVTM and CDR2 is ANQGSEA. The CDR3 runs 13 residues. The CDR3 region is CSVEAGGYSGYTF. The CDR3 coding sequence is TGCAGCGTTGAGGCAGGGGGTTATTCTGGCTACACCTTC.

The J gene is TRBJ2-3, the V gene TRBV29-1; D assignment may be TRBD1 or TRBD2 (5 bases each). Trimming left V 3 bases short and J 2 bases short, with 9 bases between. The germline V gene has CDR1 SQVTM and CDR2 ANQGSEA. The CDR3 runs to 13 residues. Here the CDR3 reads CSVDRDPTDTQYF. CDR3 coding DNA: TGCAGCGTTGACAGGGACCCCACAGATACGCAGTATTTT.

This clonotype has just a few counts. The chain carries TRBV9 and TRBJ1-1; perhaps TRBD1 as D (5 bases). The CDR3 spans 17 residues. V lost 0 bases to trimming and J lost 5 bases, with 20 bases between them. The germline gives CDR1 SGDLS, CDR2 YYNGEE. In nucleotides, the CDR3 is TGTGCCAGCAGCGTAGGGGGCAGTCCCGTAGGCGGGACTGAAGCTTTCTTT. It is translated as CASSVGGSPVGGTEAFF.

This clonotype was recorded a few times. V is TRBV14 and J is TRBJ2-1; the D gene is possibly TRBD1 (7 bases). This CDR3 spans 19 amino acids. Germline V gene lookup returns CDR1 SGHDN and CDR2 FVKESK. V shed 1 base and J shed 0 bases, with 19 bases lying between them. The CDR3 DNA is TGTGCCAGCAGCCAAGCAGATCAGGGGGGATATAGCTCCTACAATGAGCAGTTCTTC. This sequence encodes CASSQADQGGYSSYNEQFF.

This clonotype was seen many times. The rearrangement uses TRBV7-8 and TRBJ1-6; D perhaps matches TRBD1 (5 bases). Trimming took off 5 bases at V and 7 bases at J, with 12 bases between the two ends. Per the germline V gene, CDR1 is SGHVS and CDR2 is FQNEAQ. CDR3 length: 14 amino acids. The CDR3 loop is CASSRPQENSPLHF. The CDR3 DNA reads as TGTGCCAGCAGCCGCCCACAGGAGAATTCACCCCTCCACTTT.

This clonotype was found many times. The rearrangement uses TRBV7-9 and TRBJ2-1; D call uncertain. CDR1 and CDR2 from the germline V gene are SEHNR and FQNEAQ (reference sequence). The CDR3 extends over 14 amino acids. V was pared by 8 bases and J by 1 base, with 12 bases between. For the CDR3, the DNA is TGTGCCAGCCTCCGCTCGGCTTCCTACAATGAGCAGTTCTTC. The encoded protein is CASLRSASYNEQFF.

Written as DNA, the CDR3 is TGTGCCAGCAGCTTAGGTGGCCGAGCCTCGAATCAGCCCCAGCATTTT. Its protein product is CASSLGGRASNQPQHF. This chain links TRBV7-9 with TRBJ1-5; D uncertain. Germline V gives CDR1 SEHNR, CDR2 FQNEAQ (reference sequence). The CDR3 consists of 16 residues. V was shortened by 1 base and J by 4 bases, with 14 bases between the two germline ends.

This clonotype was seen repeatedly, ten times or more. This chain links TRBV28 with TRBJ2-1; possible D gene TRBD1, 6 bases. The CDR3 consists of 16 residues. The germline CDR1 and CDR2 sequences are MDHEN and SYDVKM. V dropped 5 bases and J dropped 3 bases, with 17 bases sitting between them. CDR3 protein: CASSPLGGIGYNEQFF. The CDR3, as DNA: TGTGCCAGCAGTCCCCTTGGGGGCATAGGCTACAATGAGCAGTTCTTC.

This clonotype occurred many times. This rearrangement joins TRBV11-2 to TRBJ1-2; 7 nucleotides agree with TRBD1. The trim removed 4 bases at V and 8 bases at J, leaving 10 bases unmatched. The CDR3 totals 14 residues. The germline CDR1 and CDR2 sequences are SGHAT and FQNNGV. CDR3 loop: CASSSGGEGQGYTF. The DNA for the CDR3 is TGTGCCAGCAGCTCAGGGGGGGAAGGGCAGGGCTACACCTTC.

This clonotype was recorded many times. V and J are TRBV11-2 and TRBJ1-2; 7 positions agree with TRBD1. This CDR3 is 13 amino acids long. CDR1 is SGHAT, CDR2 FQNNGV, per germline. J gave up 10 bases and V 4 bases, and 9 bases lay outside the gene matches. In DNA form, the CDR3 reads TGTGCCAGCAGCTCCCTACTTGACAGGGCCTACACCTTC. It translates to CASSSLLDRAYTF.

This clonotype was seen more than once but under ten times. The chain uses TRBV29-1 and TRBJ2-1; D remains unclear. The germline V gene encodes CDR1 SQVTM and CDR2 ANQGSEA. The CDR3 spans 15 residues. V dropped 3 bases and J dropped 0 bases, with 12 bases sitting between them. CDR3 sequence (DNA): TGCAGCGTTGATGGCGCCCCCAGCTCCTACAATGAGCAGTTCTTC. Translation gives CSVDGAPSSYNEQFF.

V is TRBV20-1 and J is TRBJ1-6; 8 bases align to TRBD1. CDR3 length equals 15 residues. The V and J ends lost 4 bases and 6 bases, in that order; junction bases with no gene match: 8. Germline V gene sequence: CDR1 DFQATT, CDR2 SNEGSKA (reference sequence). The CDR3 reads CSAKRQGALNSPLHF. CDR3 bases: TGCAGTGCTAAACGGCAGGGGGCCCTTAATTCACCCCTCCACTTT.

This clonotype appeared many times. A junction end diverges from the germline sequence, so it may reflect a read error. This chain joins TRBV28 and TRBJ1-5; the D is unclear. From germline, CDR1 is MDHEN and CDR2 SYDVKM. CDR3 length equals 13 residues. CDR3 region: CASSLFTNQAQHF. Written as DNA, the CDR3 is TGTGCCAGCAGTTTATTTACCAATCAGGCCCAGCATTTT. The full variable domain, in which reference TRBV28 and TRBJ1-5 provide the parts outside the CDR3, is DVKVTQSSRYLVKRTGEKVFLECVQDMDHENMFWYRQDPGLGLRLIYFSYDVKMKEKGDIPEGYSVSREKKERFSLILESASTNQTSMYLCASSLFTNQAQHFGDGTRLSIL.

This clonotype was counted only a few times. CDR3 sequence reads: CASSLGQGGLNEQFF. The CDR3 DNA reads as TGTGCCAGCAGCCTCGGACAGGGGGGCCTCAATGAGCAGTTCTTC. The chain links TRBV9 to TRBJ2-1, with 10 bases aligning to TRBD1. After removal of 4 bases from V and 6 bases from J, the junction contained 7 bases not matched to a gene. Looked up from germline, CDR1 is SGDLS and CDR2 is YYNGEE. The CDR3 is 15 amino acids.

This clonotype was seen repeatedly, ten times or more. The chain recombines TRBV7-9 with TRBJ1-2; TRBD1 aligns across 10 bases. V lost 5 bases to trimming and J lost 4 bases; unmatched junction nucleotides: 4. From germline, CDR1 is SEHNR and CDR2 FQNEAQ (reference sequence). The length of the CDR3 is 14 residues. CDR3 bases: TGTGCCAGCAGCCCGGGACAGGGGATCTATGGCTACACCTTC. The encoded protein is CASSPGQGIYGYTF.

The chain employs TRBV29-1 and TRBJ2-7, with 14 nucleotides matching TRBD2. The germline CDR1 and CDR2 sequences are SQVTM and ANQGSEA. J was trimmed by 6 bases and V by 6 bases; bases with no gene match: 16. The CDR3 loop spans 17 amino acids. CDR3 in amino acids: CSVTPPGTSGSIGEQYF. CDR3 in DNA: TGCAGCGTGACCCCACCCGGGACTAGCGGGAGCATTGGCGAGCAGTACTTC.

This clonotype has at least ten counts. CDR3 nucleotide sequence: TGTGCCAGCACGGACAGACGAGGAGAAGAGACCCAGTACTTC. This sequence encodes CASTDRRGEETQYF. The chain has TRBV7-9 and TRBJ2-5; D possibly corresponds to TRBD1 (6 bases). CDR1 and CDR2 (germline): SEHNR, FQNEAQ (reference sequence). V was trimmed by 7 bases and J by 3 bases, leaving 15 bases between them. CDR3 size: 14 residues.